The subject of this entry is one T cell receptor beta chain. Its matching antigen is unknown. This sample was taken from a study of cytomegalovirus exposure and HLA in healthy donors. Study-level points and caveats: Equally common other TCR beta chains were less clonally expanded than HLA-associated ones, a later analysis found. Donor immune exposure was known only as CMV serostatus.

The PCR contained 60 Vbeta and 13 Jbeta primers. Assay: immunoSEQ multiplex PCR; the TCRdb copy retains only in-frame clones and omits some. The data show approximately 190,000 clones, about nine tenths seen once. The CDR3 spans 12 residues. V was clipped by 3 bases and J by 4 bases, with 6 bases between them. Per germline, CDR1 LNHDA and CDR2 SQIVND (reference sequence). The rearrangement links TRBV19 to TRBJ1-1; weak D call: TRBD1 (5 bases). This TCR derives from a man aged 25-40 years in good health and CMV-seronegative. Sequencing was performed on PBMCs. CDR3 in DNA: TGTGCCAGTAGTATGGGGGGCACTGAAGCTTTCTTT. Its translation is CASSMGGTEAFF.